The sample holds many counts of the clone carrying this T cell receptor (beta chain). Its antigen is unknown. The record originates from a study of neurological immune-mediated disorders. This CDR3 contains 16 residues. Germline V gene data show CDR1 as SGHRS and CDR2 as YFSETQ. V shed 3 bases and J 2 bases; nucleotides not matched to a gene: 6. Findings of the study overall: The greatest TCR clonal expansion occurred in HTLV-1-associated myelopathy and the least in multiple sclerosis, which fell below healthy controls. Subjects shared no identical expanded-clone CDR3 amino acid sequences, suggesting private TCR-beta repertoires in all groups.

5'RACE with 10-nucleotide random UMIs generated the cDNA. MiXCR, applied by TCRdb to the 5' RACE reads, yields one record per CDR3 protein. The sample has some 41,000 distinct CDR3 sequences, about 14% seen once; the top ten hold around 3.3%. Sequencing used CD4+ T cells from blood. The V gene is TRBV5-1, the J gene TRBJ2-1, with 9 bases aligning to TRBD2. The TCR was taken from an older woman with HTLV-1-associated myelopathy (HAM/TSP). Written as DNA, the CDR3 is TGCGCCAGCAGCTCTAGTAGCGGGAGTACCTACAATGAGCAGTTCTTC. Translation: CASSSSSGSTYNEQFF.